This TCR beta chain was identified during a study of cytomegalovirus exposure and HLA in healthy donors. The method was immunoSEQ multiplex PCR; TCRdb's version includes in-frame clones alone and lacks a portion of them. Of 200,000 to 250,000 clones listed, over 75% are singletons. A word on this clone: Its antigen remains unidentified.

Study results and limitations: Three of the chains that were CMV-associated were confirmed in vitro to be specific for CMV antigens. The dataset shows that most TCR sequences were rare, while some public TCRs occurred in many donors.

Losses at the gene ends were 8 bases for V and 5 bases for J; bases not matched to a gene: 5. The CDR3 is 12 residues long. Germline V CDR1 and CDR2: SNHLY, FYNNEI. The chain employs TRBV2 and TRBJ2-5; 7 positions match TRBD1. This clonotype was sampled from a woman aged 18-29 years in good health and CMV-seropositive. The sample consisted of PBMCs. The CDR3 coding sequence is TGTGCCAGCCACAGGGGTTGGGAGACCCAGTACTTC. It yields the protein CASHRGWETQYF.